This T cell receptor (beta chain) was identified during a study of post-analysis software for immune sequencing data. Study-wide background: Disease trajectories encompassed relapsing-remitting, secondary progressive and progressive-relapsing multiple sclerosis. The study, taken as a whole, reports: The study found significantly lower normalized Chao1 diversity in multiple sclerosis patients than in controls. With TRBV5-6, TRBV5-1 and TRBV20-1 included, five TRBV segments were more frequent in patients than in controls. Samples from a shared batch, those prepared together, strongly co-clustered by F measure.

This CDR3 has 12 amino acids. CDR1 and CDR2 from the germline V gene are LNHDA and SQIVND (reference sequence). Trimming stripped 3 bases from V and 1 base from J, with 3 bases between. As regards this clonotype: Its cognate antigen is unknown.

Unique molecular identifiers were built into the TCR beta cDNA libraries. TCRdb re-analysed the PCR reads in MiXCR, keeping a single row per CDR3 protein. The data hold 600,000 to 700,000 distinct CDR3 sequences, with roughly three fifths observed a single time. The sample comprised blood. The receptor's source is a girl aged 2 to 9 with multiple sclerosis. The chain employs TRBV19 and TRBJ1-1; unclear D gene. CDR3 nucleotides: TGTGCCAGTAGTATGGGGAACACTGAAGCTTTCTTT. It is translated as CASSMGNTEAFF.